This T cell receptor (beta chain) was retrieved from a study of cytomegalovirus exposure and HLA in healthy donors. CDR1 is SGHTA and CDR2 is FQGNSA in the germline V gene. This CDR3 contains 14 residues. Trimming removed 3 bases at V and 6 bases at J, with 15 bases between. Use of 60 Vbeta and 13 Jbeta primers characterized the PCR. The protocol was immunoSEQ multiplex PCR, while the TCRdb copy is restricted to in-frame clones and leaves out a portion. The sample gives about 200,000 clones, roughly 80% of which show up once; about 3% is in the top ten. The chain uses TRBV7-2 and TRBJ2-7; tentative D call: TRBD1 (6 bases). The sequenced sample was PBMCs. This TCR was sampled from a young man in good health and CMV-seronegative. This CDR3 reads CASSFAGTRSEQYF. DNA for the CDR3: TGTGCCAGCAGCTTCGCAGGGACAAGGAGCGAGCAGTACTTC.